This T cell receptor (beta chain) comes out of a study of TIL therapy for anti-PD-1-resistant metastatic lung cancer. Study-wide context: Tumor harvest preceded PD-1/PD-L1 blockade, followed by nivolumab treatment. Median tumor PD-L1 proportion score was approximately 5.7%. A handful of tumors were EGFR-mutant and two were ALK-rearranged.

The libraries were made with immunoSEQ v3. Libraries were sequenced to 2 million or so read pairs (survey) or about 5-6.5 million (deep). Generated by immunoSEQ multiplex PCR, the TCRdb table keeps only in-frame clones and is missing some. In the table there are 50,000 to 60,000 clones, more than 80% of which are singletons. Time point given: pre-treatment sample, taken before nivolumab and TIL therapy. The V gene's germline CDR1 is GTSNPN and CDR2 SVGIG (reference sequence). V lost 1 base, J lost 0 bases, and 4 bases lay in between. This CDR3 spans 13 amino acids. This receptor was taken from a person between 30 and 79 years old with non-small cell lung cancer. This chain uses TRBV30 with TRBJ1-5; no clear D. This sample comprised blood, obtained at baseline. CDR3 nucleotide sequence: TGTGCCTGGAGTGGGTATAGCAATCAGCCCCAGCATTTT. Its translation is CAWSGYSNQPQHF.